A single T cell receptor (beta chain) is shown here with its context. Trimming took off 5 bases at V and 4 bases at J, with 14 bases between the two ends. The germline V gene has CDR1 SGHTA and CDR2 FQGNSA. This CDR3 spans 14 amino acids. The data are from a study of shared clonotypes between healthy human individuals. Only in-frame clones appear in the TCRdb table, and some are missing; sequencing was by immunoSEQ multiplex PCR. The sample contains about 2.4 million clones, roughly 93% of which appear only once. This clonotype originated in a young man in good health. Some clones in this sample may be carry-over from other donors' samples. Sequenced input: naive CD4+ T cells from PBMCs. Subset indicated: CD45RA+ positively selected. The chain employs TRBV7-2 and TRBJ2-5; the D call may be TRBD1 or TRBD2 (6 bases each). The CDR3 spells CASSAMGGGETQYF. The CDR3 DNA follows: TGTGCCAGCAGCGCCATGGGGGGCGGAGAGACCCAGTACTTC.